The following is a TCR beta chain sequence with its context. The assay was immunoSEQ multiplex PCR, and TCRdb's table has in-frame clones only and misses some. The data contain 15,000 to 20,000 clones, around nine tenths of them singletons. This entry belongs to a study of blood T cell repertoires in COVID-19. Study information: From T cells, B-cell-depleted T cells, or PBMCs came the material, which was cDNA or gDNA.

This CDR3 region has 14 residues. Trimming pared 0 bases from V and 4 bases from J, leaving 9 bases between. Germline CDR1 SGHDN, CDR2 FVKESK. The origin of this receptor is a human donor in a cohort sampled during active COVID-19. The chain is built from TRBV14 and TRBJ1-2; weak D call: TRBD1 (5 bases). Sequencing input: peripheral blood. The CDR3 bases are TGTGCCAGCAGCCAAGACGCCCAGGGCTATGGCTACACCTTC. This sequence encodes CASSQDAQGYGYTF. Filled out from reference TRBV14 and TRBJ1-2, the complete variable domain reads EAGVTQFPSHSVIEKGQTVTLRCDPISGHDNLYWYRRVMGKEIKFLLHFVKESKQDESGMPNNRFLAERTGGTYSTLKVQPAELEDSGVYFCASSQDAQGYGYTFGSGTRLTVV.